The clone carrying this TCR beta chain has more than one count but fewer than ten. What it binds is not known. This record belongs to a study of response to subunit inactivated influenza vaccine. Overall study findings and caveats: Researchers suggested that each seasonal influenza vaccination recruits few new T cells.

TCRdb recomputed calls from the RT-PCR reads with MiXCR, one row per CDR3 protein. This table holds over 400,000 distinct CDR3 sequences, around 13% found once. Per the germline V gene, CDR1 is SGHTA and CDR2 is FQGNSA. Trimming cost V 5 bases and J 0 bases; bases outside gene matches: 6. This CDR3 comprises 16 residues. The source material was PBMCs from blood, sampled 40 to 50 days after vaccination. This sequence was found in a man aged 50 or older who received an inactivated influenza vaccine. The chain is built from TRBV7-2 and TRBJ2-1; 8 bases are a match to TRBD2. CDR3 region: CASSLDTSGSYNEQFF. The CDR3 DNA sequence: TGTGCCAGCAGCCTCGATACTAGCGGCTCCTACAATGAGCAGTTCTTC.